This T cell receptor (beta chain) emerged from a study of T cell repertoires in cytomegalovirus infection. TCRdb re-analysed the reads in MiXCR, keeping a single row per CDR3 protein. The data contain just over 150,000 distinct CDR3 sequences, around a quarter of them singletons. V shed 4 bases and J shed 7 bases, with 18 bases lying between them. The CDR3 runs 15 residues. Per germline, CDR1 SGHDT and CDR2 YYEEEE. This clonotype was observed a few times. J is TRBJ1-5 and V is TRBV5-6; D remains ambiguous. The sequenced sample was PBMCs. This TCR derives from a human donor in good health (CMV status not recorded). Some clones in this sample may be carry-over from other donors' samples. CDR3 sequence reads: CASSLGGSGVQPQHF. The CDR3 DNA reads as TGTGCCAGCAGCCTTGGAGGGTCAGGAGTGCAGCCCCAGCATTTT.